The rows below give T cell receptor beta chains drawn from one sample of a study of T-cell reconstitution after alpha-beta-depleted transplantation in children. TCRdb analysed the PCR reads with MiXCR anew, one entry per CDR3 protein. The repertoire consists of about 130,000 distinct CDR3 sequences, with 9.5% to 10% occurring once and the leading ten covering around 24%. The sequencing here drew on PBMCs, mostly from graft donor cells, taken 180 days after TCRalphabeta/CD19-depleted stem cell transplant. Source of these receptors: a girl less than two years old who had a stem cell transplant for combined immunodeficiency, so the T cells may come from the graft donor. Each CDR3 is given with its conserved first and last residue. A D gene is named only where the DNA matches it firmly. A clone size is listed for some rows: how often the clone was seen (once, few, many), or a class if it is expanded.

CDR3aa | CDR3nt | v_gene | d_gene | abundance | j_gene
CASSFASPDRQYF | TGTGCCAGCAGTTTCGCTAGCCCCGATAGGCAGTATTTT | TRBV12-3/TRBV12-4 | NA | NA | TRBJ2-3
CASSFTIAAPDEQFF | TGTGCCAGCAGCTTTACGATAGCGGCTCCCGATGAGCAGTTCTTC | TRBV11-2 | NA | few | TRBJ2-1
CSVGRRLAPPGEQYF | TGCAGCGTTGGTCGTCGGTTGGCCCCCCCGGGGGAGCAGTACTTC | TRBV29-1 | NA | many | TRBJ2-7
CASSPSFATGMNTEAFF | TGTGCCAGCAGCCCCAGTTTCGCCACAGGGATGAACACTGAAGCTTTCTTT | TRBV7-6 | NA | NA | TRBJ1-1
CASSHTSGVAYEQYF | TGTGCCAGCAGCCATACTAGCGGCGTTGCCTACGAGCAGTACTTC | TRBV5-5 | TRBD2 | NA | TRBJ2-7
CASSLSAEDMQYF | TGTGCCAGCAGTTTAAGCGCTGAGGACATGCAGTACTTC | TRBV12-3/TRBV12-4 | NA | once | TRBJ2-4
CSARGDLSYNEQFF | TGCAGTGCTAGAGGGGACCTCTCCTACAATGAGCAGTTCTTC | TRBV20-1 | NA | few | TRBJ2-1
CASSLGGRGNQPQHF | TGTGCCAGCAGTTTAGGCGGACGGGGCAATCAGCCCCAGCATTTT | TRBV27 | NA | many | TRBJ1-5
CASSQGTQTGPYEQYF | TGCGCCAGCAGCCAAGGAACCCAGACAGGACCCTACGAGCAGTACTTC | TRBV4-3 | NA | many | TRBJ2-7
CASSSGQGPNEQFF | TGTGCCAGCAGCTCGGGACAGGGTCCCAATGAGCAGTTCTTC | TRBV7-2 | TRBD1 | few | TRBJ2-1
CASSSSPTGLNTEAFF | TGTGCCAGCAGTTCCTCCCCGACAGGGCTCAACACTGAAGCTTTCTTT | TRBV27 | TRBD1 | many | TRBJ1-1
CASSLRGAPTYEQYF | TGTGCCAGCAGCTTAAGGGGGGCTCCGACCTACGAGCAGTACTTC | TRBV7-2 | NA | NA | TRBJ2-7
CSHEDGNTGELFF | TGCAGCCACGAGGACGGAAACACCGGGGAGCTGTTTTTT | TRBV20-1 | NA | NA | TRBJ2-2
CASSRDSTGSGNTIYF | TGTGCCAGCAGCCGGGACAGCACGGGCTCTGGAAACACCATATATTTT | TRBV7-2 | TRBD1 | few | TRBJ1-3
CASRRGQLAETQYF | TGTGCCAGCAGGAGGGGACAACTAGCGGAGACCCAGTACTTC | TRBV6-1 | NA | few | TRBJ2-5
CASSYPRGRNTEAFF | TGTGCCAGCAGCTATCCCAGGGGTCGTAACACTGAAGCTTTCTTT | TRBV7-9 | NA | few | TRBJ1-1
CASSLMSVSGEKLFF | TGTGCCAGCAGCTTAATGTCCGTCTCAGGTGAAAAACTGTTTTTT | TRBV13 | NA | NA | TRBJ1-4
CASRLPFVDTEAFF | TGTGCCAGCAGGCTGCCCTTCGTTGACACTGAAGCTTTCTTT | TRBV6-1 | NA | few | TRBJ1-1
CASSVSGINEQFF | TGTGCCAGCAGCGTTTCAGGGATCAATGAGCAGTTCTTC | TRBV9 | NA | few | TRBJ2-1
CASSPTGGNYNEQFF | TGTGCCAGCAGTCCGACAGGGGGGAACTACAATGAGCAGTTCTTC | TRBV12-3/TRBV12-4 | TRBD1 | NA | TRBJ2-1
CASSLRGGANYGYTF | TGTGCCAGCAGCTTAAGAGGGGGCGCTAACTATGGCTACACCTTC | TRBV7-2 | TRBD1 | NA | TRBJ1-2
CAVFYEQYF | TGTGCCGTCTTCTACGAGCAGTACTTC | TRBV10-3 | NA | NA | TRBJ2-7
CASSFRGPGTQYF | TGTGCCAGCAGTTTTAGGGGCCCCGGGACCCAGTACTTC | TRBV27 | NA | few | TRBJ2-5
CSATPGTGGHNEQFF | TGCAGTGCCACGCCCGGGACAGGGGGCCACAATGAGCAGTTCTTC | TRBV20-1 | TRBD1 | few | TRBJ2-1
CASSLAVGANTYEQYF | TGTGCCAGCAGCTTAGCGGTGGGGGCTAACACCTACGAGCAGTACTTC | TRBV7-6 | NA | few | TRBJ2-7
CASRRDRGRGEKLFF | TGTGCCAGCAGGCGGGACAGGGGGCGAGGAGAAAAACTGTTTTTT | TRBV7-2 | TRBD1 | many | TRBJ1-4